This TCR beta chain was sequenced for a study of cytomegalovirus exposure and HLA in healthy donors. Study results and caveats: Later analysis identified a missense DCLRE1C variant that was linked to TCR beta V- and J-gene trimming.

Comment on this clone: The antigen is undetermined.

The CDR3 has 15 residues. Germline V CDR1 and CDR2: SGDLS, YYNGEE. Between the trimmed V and J ends, which lost 2 bases and 2 bases, there was a span of 14 bases. A multiplex PCR was run with 60 Vbeta primers and 13 Jbeta primers. Some clones are missing from TCRdb's copy, which holds only in-frame ones; the method was immunoSEQ multiplex PCR. The ten most abundant clones cover around 3.4% of a sample with about 91,000 clones. The V gene is TRBV9, the J gene TRBJ2-7; D is possibly TRBD1 (5 bases). Sample: PBMCs. The receptor's source is a woman aged 25-40 years in good health and CMV-seronegative. The CDR3 coding sequence is TGTGCCAGCAGCGTCCTCCCAGGGTCCACCTACGAGCAGTACTTC. Translating gives CASSVLPGSTYEQYF.